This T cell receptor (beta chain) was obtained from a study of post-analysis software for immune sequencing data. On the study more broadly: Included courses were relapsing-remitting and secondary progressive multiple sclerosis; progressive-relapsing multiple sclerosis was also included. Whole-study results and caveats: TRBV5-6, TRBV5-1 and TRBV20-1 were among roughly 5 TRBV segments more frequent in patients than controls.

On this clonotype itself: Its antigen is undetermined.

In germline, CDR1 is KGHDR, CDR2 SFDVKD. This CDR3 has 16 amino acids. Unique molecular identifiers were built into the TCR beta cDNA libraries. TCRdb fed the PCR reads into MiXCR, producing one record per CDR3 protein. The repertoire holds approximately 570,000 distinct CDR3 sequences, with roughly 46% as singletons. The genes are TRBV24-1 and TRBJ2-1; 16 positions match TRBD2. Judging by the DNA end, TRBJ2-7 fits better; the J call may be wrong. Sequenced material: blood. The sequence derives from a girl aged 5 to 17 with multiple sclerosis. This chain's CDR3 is CATSDPGLAGGNEQYF. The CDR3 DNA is TGTGCCACCAGTGATCCGGGACTAGCGGGGGGGAATGAGCAGTACTTC.